The following is a TCR beta chain sequence with its context. These data originate in a study of blood T cell repertoires in COVID-19. Study in general: Samples of COVID-19 (acute and convalescent) were obtained from the United States, Italy and Spain. T cells, B-cell-depleted T cells, or PBMCs supplied cDNA or gDNA.

From germline, CDR1 is MNHNY and CDR2 SVGAGI (reference sequence). V dropped 6 bases and J dropped 5 bases, with 8 bases sitting between them. The CDR3 runs to 11 residues. The authors' processing: Estimates of nucleated cell counts were drawn from the amplification of reference gene primers. Sequencing was performed with immunoSEQ multiplex PCR; in TCRdb, only in-frame clones are kept and a portion is missing. V and J calls and clone size are copied from that table; D and trimming were computed from the DNA. The sample includes approximately 160,000 clones, around 80% of them seen just once. This TCR was recovered from an elderly woman with active or convalescent COVID-19. The V call is TRBV6-6, the J call TRBJ2-7, with D maybe TRBD2 (5 bases). The sample taken for sequencing was peripheral blood. CDR3 nucleotides: TGTGCCAGCAGAAAGGGAGACGAGCAGTACTTC. Residues: CASRKGDEQYF.